The TCR beta chain described here comes from a study of technical replicates of blood from a few donors. Data came from immunoSEQ multiplex PCR; TCRdb stores just in-frame clones and leaves some out. The sample records fewer than 100,000 clones, almost 96% being singletons. Source material: T cells isolated from PBMCs. The TCR comes from a human donor in good health.

DNA of the CDR3: TGTGCCAGCAGCGATACAGACAGGAGGACTTCCTACGAGCAGTACTTC. It is translated as CASSDTDRRTSYEQYF. The genes are TRBV11-2 and TRBJ2-7; tentatively, D is TRBD1 (6 bases). The CDR3 extends over 16 amino acids. V was clipped by 5 bases and J by 1 base, with 18 bases between them. From germline, CDR1 is SGHAT and CDR2 FQNNGV.